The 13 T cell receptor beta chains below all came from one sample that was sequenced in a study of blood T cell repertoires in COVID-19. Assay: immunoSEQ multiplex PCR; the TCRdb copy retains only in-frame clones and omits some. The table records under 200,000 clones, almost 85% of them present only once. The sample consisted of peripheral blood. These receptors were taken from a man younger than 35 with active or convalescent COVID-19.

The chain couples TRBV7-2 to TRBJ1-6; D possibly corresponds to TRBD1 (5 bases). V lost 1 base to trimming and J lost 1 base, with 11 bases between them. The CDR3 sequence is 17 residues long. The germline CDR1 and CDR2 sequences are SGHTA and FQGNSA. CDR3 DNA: TGTGCCAGCAGCTTAGAGGCAGGGTTGTCCTATAATTCACCCCTCCACTTT. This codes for CASSLEAGLSYNSPLHF.

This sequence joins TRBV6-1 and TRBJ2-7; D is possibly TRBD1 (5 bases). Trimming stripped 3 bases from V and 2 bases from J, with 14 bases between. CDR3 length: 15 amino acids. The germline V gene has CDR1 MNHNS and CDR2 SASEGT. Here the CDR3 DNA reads TGTGCCAGCAGTGATCTGGGGCAGGGCACCTACGAGCAGTACTTC. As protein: CASSDLGQGTYEQYF.

CDR3 loop: CASSLARAGGLYNEQFF. The CDR3 DNA follows: TGTGCCAGCAGCTTAGCGAGGGCGGGGGGGCTCTACAATGAGCAGTTCTTC. V is TRBV7-9 and J is TRBJ2-1, with 9 bases that match TRBD2. The CDR3 sequence is 17 residues long. V trimming: 0 bases; J trimming: 3 bases; junction bases outside the gene matches: 6. Germline loops: CDR1 SEHNR, CDR2 FQNEAQ (reference sequence).

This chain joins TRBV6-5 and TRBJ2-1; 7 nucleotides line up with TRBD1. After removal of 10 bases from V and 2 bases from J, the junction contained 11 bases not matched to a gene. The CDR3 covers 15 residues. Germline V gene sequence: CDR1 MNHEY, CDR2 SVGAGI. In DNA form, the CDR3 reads TGTGCCACCCACAGGTACAGGGGCACCTACAATGAGCAGTTCTTC. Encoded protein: CATHRYRGTYNEQFF.

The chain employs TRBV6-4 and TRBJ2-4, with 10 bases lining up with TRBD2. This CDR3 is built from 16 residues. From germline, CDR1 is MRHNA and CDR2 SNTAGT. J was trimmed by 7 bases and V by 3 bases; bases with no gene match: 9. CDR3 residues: CASSESASGGPNIQYF. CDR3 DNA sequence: TGTGCCAGCAGTGAGTCGGCTAGCGGGGGACCCAACATTCAGTACTTC.

The CDR3 spells CASSESQGPLNYGYTF. The CDR3 nucleotides are TGTGCCAGCAGCGAATCGCAGGGGCCCCTTAACTATGGCTACACCTTC. The chain uses TRBV2 and TRBJ1-2; D possibly corresponds to TRBD1 (6 bases). Germline V gives CDR1 SNHLY, CDR2 FYNNEI. The CDR3 is 16 amino acids. V lost 6 bases, J lost 1 base, and 18 bases lay in between.

For the CDR3, the DNA is TGTGCCAGCAGCTTGTGGAGGGCGAATGAAAAACTGTTTTTT. As protein: CASSLWRANEKLFF. The chain uses TRBV5-4 and TRBJ1-4; D call uncertain. V lost 1 base to trimming and J lost 5 bases, with 9 bases between them. The CDR3 has 14 residues. Looked up from germline, CDR1 is SGHNT and CDR2 is YYREEE (reference sequence). Full variable domain (remainder filled in from reference TRBV5-4 and TRBJ1-4): ETGVTQSPTHLIKTRGQQVTLRCSSQSGHNTVSWYQQALGQGPQFIFQYYREEENGRGNFPPRFSGLQFPNYSSELNVNALELDDSALYLCASSLWRANEKLFFGSGTQLSVL.

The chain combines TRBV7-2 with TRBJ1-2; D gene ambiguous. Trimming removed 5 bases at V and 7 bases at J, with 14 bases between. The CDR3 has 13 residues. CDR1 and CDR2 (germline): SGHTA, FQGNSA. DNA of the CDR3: TGTGCCAGCAGCCCCACTGGCGCGGCTGGCTACACCTTC. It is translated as CASSPTGAAGYTF.

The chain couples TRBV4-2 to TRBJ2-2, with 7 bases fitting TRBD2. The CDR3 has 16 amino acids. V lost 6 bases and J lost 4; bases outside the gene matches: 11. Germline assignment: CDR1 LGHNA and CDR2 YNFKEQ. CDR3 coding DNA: TGTGCCAGCAGTCTGGGAGGCCAGCGGGGCACCGGGGAGCTGTTTTTT. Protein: CASSLGGQRGTGELFF.

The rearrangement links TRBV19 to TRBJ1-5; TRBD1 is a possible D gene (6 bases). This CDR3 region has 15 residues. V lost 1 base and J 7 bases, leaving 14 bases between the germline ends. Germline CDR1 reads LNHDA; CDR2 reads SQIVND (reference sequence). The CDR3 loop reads CASSIVQGMGQPQHF. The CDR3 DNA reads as TGTGCCAGTAGTATAGTGCAGGGGATGGGACAGCCCCAGCATTTT.

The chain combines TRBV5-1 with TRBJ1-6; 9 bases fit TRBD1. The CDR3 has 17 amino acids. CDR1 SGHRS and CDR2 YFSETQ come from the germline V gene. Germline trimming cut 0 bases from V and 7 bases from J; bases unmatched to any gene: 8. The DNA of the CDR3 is TGCGCCAGCAGCTTGGACCGACCGGGACAGGGCAATTCACCCCTCCACTTT. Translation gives CASSLDRPGQGNSPLHF.

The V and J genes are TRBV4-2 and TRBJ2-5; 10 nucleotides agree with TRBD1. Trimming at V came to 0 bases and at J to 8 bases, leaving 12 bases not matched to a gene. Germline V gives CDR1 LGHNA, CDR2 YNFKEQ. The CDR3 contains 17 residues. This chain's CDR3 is CASSQEGTGDNKRTQYF. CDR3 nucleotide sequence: TGTGCCAGCAGCCAAGAAGGGACAGGGGATAACAAGAGAACCCAGTACTTC.

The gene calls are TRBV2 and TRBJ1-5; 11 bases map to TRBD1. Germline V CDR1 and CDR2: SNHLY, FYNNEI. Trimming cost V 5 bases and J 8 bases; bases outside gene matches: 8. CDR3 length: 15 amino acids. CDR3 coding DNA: TGTGCCAGCAGTCCCGGGACAGGGGGAGGAGAGCCCCAGCATTTT. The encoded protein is CASSPGTGGGEPQHF.